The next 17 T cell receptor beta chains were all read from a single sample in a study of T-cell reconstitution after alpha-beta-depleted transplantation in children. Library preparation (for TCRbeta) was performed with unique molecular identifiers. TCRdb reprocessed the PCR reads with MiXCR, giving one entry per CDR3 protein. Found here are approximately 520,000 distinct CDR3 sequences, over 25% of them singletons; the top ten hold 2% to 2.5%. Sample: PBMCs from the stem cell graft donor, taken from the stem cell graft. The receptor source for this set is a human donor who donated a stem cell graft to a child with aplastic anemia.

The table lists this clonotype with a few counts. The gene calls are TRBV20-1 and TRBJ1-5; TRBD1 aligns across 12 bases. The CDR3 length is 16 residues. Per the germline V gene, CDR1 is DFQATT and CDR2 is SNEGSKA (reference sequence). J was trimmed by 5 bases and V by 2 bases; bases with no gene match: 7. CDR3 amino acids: CSARKWDRGPHQPQHF. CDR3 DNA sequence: TGCAGTGCTAGAAAGTGGGACAGGGGGCCTCATCAGCCCCAGCATTTT.

The CDR3 DNA is TGTGCCAGTAGTATTAGCCGCTCTGGGGCCAACGTCCTGACTTTC. It translates to CASSISRSGANVLTF. The chain has TRBV19 and TRBJ2-6; unclear D gene. The CDR3 runs to 15 residues. Looked up from germline, CDR1 is LNHDA and CDR2 is SQIVND (reference sequence). The germline V and J ends were trimmed by 3 bases and 0 bases, with 6 bases remaining between them.

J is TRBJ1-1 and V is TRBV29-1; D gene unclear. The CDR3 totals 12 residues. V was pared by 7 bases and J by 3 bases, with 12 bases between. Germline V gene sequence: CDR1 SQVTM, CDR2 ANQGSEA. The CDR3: CSAPGRDTEAFF. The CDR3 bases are TGCAGCGCCCCCGGGCGGGACACTGAAGCTTTCTTT. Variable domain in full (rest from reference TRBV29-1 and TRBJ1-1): SAVISQKPSRDICQRGTSLTIQCQVDSQVTMMFWYRQQPGQSLTLIATANQGSEATYESGFVIDKFPISRPNLTFSTLTVSNMSPEDSSIYLCSAPGRDTEAFFGQGTRLTVV.

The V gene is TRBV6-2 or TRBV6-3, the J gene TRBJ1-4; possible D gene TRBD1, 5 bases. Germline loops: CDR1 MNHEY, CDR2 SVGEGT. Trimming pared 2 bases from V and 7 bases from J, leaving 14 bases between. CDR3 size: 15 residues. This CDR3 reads CASSYVGHSSEKLFF. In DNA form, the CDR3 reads TGTGCCAGCAGTTACGTTGGACATTCAAGTGAAAAACTGTTTTTT.

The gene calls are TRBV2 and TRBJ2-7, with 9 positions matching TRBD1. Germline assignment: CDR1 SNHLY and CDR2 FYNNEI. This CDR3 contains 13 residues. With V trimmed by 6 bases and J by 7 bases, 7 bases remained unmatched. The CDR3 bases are TGTGCCAGCAGGGGTACAGGGGGCCGGGAGCAGTACGTC. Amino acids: CASRGTGGREQYV.

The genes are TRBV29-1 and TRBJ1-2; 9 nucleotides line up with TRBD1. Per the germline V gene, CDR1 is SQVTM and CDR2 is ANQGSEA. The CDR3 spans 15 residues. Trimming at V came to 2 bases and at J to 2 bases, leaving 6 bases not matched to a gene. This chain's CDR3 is CSVELRDRDNYGYTF. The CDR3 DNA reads TGCAGCGTTGAATTGCGGGACAGGGACAACTATGGCTACACCTTC.

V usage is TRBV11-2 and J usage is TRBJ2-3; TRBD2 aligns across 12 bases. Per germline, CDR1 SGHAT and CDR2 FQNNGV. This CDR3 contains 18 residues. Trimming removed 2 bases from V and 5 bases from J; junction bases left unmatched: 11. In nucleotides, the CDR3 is TGTGCCAGCAGCTTATTCCTAGCGGGAGGGCCCTTGGAAGATACGCAGTATTTT. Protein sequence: CASSLFLAGGPLEDTQYF.

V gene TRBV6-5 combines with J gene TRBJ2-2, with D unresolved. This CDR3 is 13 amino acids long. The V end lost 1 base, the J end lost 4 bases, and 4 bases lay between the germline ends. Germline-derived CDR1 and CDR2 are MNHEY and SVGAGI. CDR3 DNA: TGTGCCAGCAGTTACTGGGGCACCGGGGAGCTGTTTTTT. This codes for CASSYWGTGELFF.

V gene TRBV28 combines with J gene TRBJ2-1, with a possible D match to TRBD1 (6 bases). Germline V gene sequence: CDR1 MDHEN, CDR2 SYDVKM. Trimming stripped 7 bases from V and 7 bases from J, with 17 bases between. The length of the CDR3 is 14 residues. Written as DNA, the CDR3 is TGTGCCAGCAAATCAAGGGGGAGAGTGAATGAGCAGTTCTTC. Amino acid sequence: CASKSRGRVNEQFF.

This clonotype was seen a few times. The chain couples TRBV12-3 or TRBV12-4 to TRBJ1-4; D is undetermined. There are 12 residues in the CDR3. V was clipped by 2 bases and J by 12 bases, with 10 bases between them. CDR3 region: CASSLSRGELFF. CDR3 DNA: TGTGCCAGCAGTTTAAGTCGCGGGGAACTGTTTTTT.

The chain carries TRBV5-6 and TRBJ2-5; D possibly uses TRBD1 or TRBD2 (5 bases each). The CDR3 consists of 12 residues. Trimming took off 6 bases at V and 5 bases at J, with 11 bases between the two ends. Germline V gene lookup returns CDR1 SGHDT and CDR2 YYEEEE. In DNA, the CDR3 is TGTGCCAGCACCCGGGACGGGGAGACCCAGTACTTC. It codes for CASTRDGETQYF.

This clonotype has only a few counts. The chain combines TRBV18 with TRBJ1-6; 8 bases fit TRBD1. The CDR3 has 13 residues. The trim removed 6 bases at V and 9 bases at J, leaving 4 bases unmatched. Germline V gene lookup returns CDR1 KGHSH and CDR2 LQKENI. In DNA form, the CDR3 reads TGTGCCAGCTCCATGGACAGGGTTTCACCCCTCCACTTT. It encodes CASSMDRVSPLHF.

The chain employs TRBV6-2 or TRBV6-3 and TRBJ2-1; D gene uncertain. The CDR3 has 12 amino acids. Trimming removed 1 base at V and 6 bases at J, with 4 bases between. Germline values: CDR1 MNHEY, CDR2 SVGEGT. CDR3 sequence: CASSYFGNEQFF. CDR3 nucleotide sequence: TGTGCCAGCAGTTACTTTGGCAATGAGCAGTTCTTC.

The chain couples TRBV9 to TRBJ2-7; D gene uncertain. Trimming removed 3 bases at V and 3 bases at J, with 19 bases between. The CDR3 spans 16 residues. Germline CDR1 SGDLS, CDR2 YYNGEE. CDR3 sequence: CASSALTGSTNYEQYV. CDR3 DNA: TGTGCCAGCAGCGCATTGACCGGGTCTACAAACTACGAGCAGTACGTC.

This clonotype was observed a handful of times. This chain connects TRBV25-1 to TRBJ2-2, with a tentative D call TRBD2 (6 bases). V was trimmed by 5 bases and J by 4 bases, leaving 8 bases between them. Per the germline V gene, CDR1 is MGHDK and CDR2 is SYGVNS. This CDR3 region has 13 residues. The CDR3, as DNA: TGTGCCAGCAGTCGGGGGACCACCGGGGAGCTGTTTTTT. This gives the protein CASSRGTTGELFF.

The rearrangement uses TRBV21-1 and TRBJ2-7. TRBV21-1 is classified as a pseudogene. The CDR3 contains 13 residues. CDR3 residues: CASEELKTYEQYV. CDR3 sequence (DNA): TGTGCCAGCGAGGAACTCAAGACCTACGAGCAGTACGTC.

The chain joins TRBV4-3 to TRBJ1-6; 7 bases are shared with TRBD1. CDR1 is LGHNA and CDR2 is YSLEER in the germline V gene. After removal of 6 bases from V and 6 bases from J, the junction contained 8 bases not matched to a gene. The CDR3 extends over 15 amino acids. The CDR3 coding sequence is TGCGCCAGCAGATCTGACAGGGCGAGTAATTCACCCCTCCACTTT. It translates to CASRSDRASNSPLHF.